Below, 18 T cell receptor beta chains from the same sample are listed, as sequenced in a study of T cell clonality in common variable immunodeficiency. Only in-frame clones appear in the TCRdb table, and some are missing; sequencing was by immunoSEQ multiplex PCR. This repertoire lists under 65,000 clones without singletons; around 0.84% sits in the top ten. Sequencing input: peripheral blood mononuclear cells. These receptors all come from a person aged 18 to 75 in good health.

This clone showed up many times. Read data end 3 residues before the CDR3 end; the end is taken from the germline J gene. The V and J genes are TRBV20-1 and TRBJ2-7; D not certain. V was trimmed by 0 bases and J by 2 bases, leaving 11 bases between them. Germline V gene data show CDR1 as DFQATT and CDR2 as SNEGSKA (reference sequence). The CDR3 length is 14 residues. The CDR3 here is CSARDPVAPYEQYF. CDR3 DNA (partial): TGCAGTGCTAGAGATCCGGTTGCTCCCTACGAG.

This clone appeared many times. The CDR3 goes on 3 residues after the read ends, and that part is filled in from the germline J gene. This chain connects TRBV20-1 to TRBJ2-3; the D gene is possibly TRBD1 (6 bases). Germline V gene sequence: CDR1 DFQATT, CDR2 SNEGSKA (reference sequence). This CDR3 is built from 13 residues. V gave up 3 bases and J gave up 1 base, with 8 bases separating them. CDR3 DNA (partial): TGCAGTGCTAGGTCAGGGGGCACAGATACG. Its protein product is CSARSGGTDT. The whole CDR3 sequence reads CSARSGGTDTQYF.

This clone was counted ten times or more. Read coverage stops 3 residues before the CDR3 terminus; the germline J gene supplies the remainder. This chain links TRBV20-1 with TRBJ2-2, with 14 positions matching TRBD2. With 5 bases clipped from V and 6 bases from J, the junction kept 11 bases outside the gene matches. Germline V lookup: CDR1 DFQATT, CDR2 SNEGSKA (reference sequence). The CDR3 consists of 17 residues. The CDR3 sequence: CSAPRTSGGTVAGELFF. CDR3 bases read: TGCAGTGCTCCCCGGACTAGCGGGGGGACCGTTGCCGGGGAG.

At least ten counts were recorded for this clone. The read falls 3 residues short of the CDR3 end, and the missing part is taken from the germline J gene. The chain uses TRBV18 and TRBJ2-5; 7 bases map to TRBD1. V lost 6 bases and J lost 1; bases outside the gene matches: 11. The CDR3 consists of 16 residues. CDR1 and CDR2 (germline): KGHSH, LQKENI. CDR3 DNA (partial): TGTGCCAGCTCCTTCTTACCGGGACAGTTCCAAGAGACC. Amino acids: CASSFLPGQFQET. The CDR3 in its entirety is CASSFLPGQFQETQYF.

CDR3 DNA, as far as it was read: TGTGCCAGCAGCCCCAGCGGGGCGCCCACAGATACC. Residues: CASSPSGAPTDT. The CDR3 in full is CASSPSGAPTDTYTF. This sequence joins TRBV7-9 and TRBJ1-2, with D possibly TRBD1 on 5 matching bases. The DNA ends 3 residues before the CDR3 does, and the rest of the CDR3 is filled in from the germline J gene. CDR1 is SEHNR, CDR2 FQNEAQ, per germline (reference sequence). The CDR3 length is 15 residues.

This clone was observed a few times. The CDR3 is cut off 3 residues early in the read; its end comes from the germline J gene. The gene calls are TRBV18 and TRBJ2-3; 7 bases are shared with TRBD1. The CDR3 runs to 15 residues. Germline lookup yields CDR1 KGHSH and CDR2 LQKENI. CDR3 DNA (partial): TGTGCCAGCTCACAATTCCCACAGGGGAATCAGCCG. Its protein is CASSQFPQGNQP. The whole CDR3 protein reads CASSQFPQGNQPQYF.

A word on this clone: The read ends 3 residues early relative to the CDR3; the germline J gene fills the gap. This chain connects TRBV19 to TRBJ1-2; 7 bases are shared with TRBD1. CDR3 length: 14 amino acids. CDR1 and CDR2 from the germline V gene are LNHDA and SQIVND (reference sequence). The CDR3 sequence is CASSRWTGEYDYTF. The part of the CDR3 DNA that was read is TGTGCCAGTAGTAGATGGACAGGCGAGTACGAC.

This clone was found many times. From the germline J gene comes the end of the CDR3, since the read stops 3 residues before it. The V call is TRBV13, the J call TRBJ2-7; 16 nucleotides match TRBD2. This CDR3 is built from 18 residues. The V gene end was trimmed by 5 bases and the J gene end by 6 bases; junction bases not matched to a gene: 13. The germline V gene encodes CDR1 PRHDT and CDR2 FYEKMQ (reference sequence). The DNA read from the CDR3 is TGTGCCAGCAGCCGTATTGGGACTAGCGGGAGGGCCGCAAGCGAG. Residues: CASSRIGTSGRAASE. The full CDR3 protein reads CASSRIGTSGRAASEQYF.

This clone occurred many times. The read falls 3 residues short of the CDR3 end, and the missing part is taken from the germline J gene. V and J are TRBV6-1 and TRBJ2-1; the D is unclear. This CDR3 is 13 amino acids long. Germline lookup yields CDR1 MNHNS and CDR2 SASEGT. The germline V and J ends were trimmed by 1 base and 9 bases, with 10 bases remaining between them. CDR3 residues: CASSEVRVTEQFF. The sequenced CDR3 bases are TGTGCCAGCAGTGAAGTTCGGGTCACTGAG.

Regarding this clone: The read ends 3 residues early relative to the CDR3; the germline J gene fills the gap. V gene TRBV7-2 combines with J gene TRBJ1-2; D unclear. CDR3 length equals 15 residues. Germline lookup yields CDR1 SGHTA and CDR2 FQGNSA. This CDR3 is CASSLGGSSYNDYTF. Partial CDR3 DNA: TGTGCCAGCAGCTTAGGCGGGAGCTCCTACAATGAC.

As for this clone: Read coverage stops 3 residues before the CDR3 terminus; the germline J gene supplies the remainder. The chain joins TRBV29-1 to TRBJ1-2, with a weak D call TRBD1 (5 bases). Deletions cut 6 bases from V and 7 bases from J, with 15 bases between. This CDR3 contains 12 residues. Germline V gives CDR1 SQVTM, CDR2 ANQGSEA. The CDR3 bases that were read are TGCAGCGTACCCTACCACGGGGGTGGC. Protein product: CSVPYHGGG. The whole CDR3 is CSVPYHGGGYTF. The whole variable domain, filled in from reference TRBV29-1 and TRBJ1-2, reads SAVISQKPSRDICQRGTSLTIQCQVDSQVTMMFWYRQQPGQSLTLIATANQGSEATYESGFVIDKFPISRPNLTFSTLTVSNMSPEDSSIYLCSVPYHGGGYTFGSGTRLTVV.

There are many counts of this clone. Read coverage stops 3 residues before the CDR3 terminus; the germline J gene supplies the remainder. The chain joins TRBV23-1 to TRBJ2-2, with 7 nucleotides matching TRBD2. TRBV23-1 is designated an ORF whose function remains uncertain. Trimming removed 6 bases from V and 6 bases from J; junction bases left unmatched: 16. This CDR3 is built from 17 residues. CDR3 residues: CASSRSSDGGRPGELFF. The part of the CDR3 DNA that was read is TGCGCCAGCAGCCGGAGTTCCGACGGCGGGAGACCCGGGGAG.

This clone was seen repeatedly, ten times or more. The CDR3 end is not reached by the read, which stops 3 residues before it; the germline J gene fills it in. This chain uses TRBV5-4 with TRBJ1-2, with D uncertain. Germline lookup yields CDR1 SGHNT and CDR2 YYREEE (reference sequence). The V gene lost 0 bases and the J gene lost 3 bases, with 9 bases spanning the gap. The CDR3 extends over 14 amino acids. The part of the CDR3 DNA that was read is TGTGCCAGCAGCTTGGGTGGAGCGGACTATGGC. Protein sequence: CASSLGGADYG. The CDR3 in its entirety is CASSLGGADYGYTF.

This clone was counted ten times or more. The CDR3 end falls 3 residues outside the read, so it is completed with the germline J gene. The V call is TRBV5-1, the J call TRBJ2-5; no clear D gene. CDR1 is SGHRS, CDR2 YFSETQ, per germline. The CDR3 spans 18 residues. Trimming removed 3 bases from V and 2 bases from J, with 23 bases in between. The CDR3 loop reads CASSYGASALISQETQYF. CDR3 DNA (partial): TGCGCCAGCAGCTATGGCGCGTCGGCACTAATTTCACAAGAGACC.

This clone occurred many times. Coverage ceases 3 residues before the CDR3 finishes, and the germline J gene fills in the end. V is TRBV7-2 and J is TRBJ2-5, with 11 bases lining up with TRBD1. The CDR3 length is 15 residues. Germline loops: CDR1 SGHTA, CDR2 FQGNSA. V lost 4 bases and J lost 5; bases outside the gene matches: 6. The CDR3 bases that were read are TGTGCCAGCAGCTCGACCGGGACAGGGGGGGAGACC. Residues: CASSSTGTGGET. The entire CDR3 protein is CASSSTGTGGETQYF.

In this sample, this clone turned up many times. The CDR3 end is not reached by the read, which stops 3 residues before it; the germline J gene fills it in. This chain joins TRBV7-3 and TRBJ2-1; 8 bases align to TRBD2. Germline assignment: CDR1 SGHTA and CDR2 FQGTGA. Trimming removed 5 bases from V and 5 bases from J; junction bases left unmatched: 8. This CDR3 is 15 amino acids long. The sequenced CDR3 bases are TGTGCCAGCAGCCCGACTAGCGTGGACCACAATGAG. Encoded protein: CASSPTSVDHNE. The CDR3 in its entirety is CASSPTSVDHNEQFF.

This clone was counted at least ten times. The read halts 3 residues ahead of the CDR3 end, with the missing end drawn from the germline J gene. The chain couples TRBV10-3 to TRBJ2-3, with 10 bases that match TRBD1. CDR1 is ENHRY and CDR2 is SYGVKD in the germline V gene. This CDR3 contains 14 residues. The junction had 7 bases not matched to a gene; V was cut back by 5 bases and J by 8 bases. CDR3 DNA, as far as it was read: TGTGCCATCAGTCGACAGGGGGCGCAGAGTACG. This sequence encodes CAISRQGAQST. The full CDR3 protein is CAISRQGAQSTQYF.

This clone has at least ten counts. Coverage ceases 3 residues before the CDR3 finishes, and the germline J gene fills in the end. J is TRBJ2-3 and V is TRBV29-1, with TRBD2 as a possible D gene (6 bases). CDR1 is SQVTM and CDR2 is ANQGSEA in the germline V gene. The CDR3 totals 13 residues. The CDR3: CSVEGLSRQTQYF. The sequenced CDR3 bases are TGCAGCGTTGAGGGACTCAGTCGGCAGACG.